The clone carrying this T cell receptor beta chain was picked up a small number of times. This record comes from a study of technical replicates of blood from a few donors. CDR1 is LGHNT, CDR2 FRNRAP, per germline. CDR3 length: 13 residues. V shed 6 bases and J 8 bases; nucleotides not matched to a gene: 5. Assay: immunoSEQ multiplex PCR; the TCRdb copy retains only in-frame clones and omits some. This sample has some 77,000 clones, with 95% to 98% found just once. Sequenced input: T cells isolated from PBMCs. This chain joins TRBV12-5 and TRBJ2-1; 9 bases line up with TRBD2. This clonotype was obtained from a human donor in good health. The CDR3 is CASGRGREDEQFF. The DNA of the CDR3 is TGTGCTAGTGGCCGCGGGAGGGAGGATGAGCAGTTCTTC.